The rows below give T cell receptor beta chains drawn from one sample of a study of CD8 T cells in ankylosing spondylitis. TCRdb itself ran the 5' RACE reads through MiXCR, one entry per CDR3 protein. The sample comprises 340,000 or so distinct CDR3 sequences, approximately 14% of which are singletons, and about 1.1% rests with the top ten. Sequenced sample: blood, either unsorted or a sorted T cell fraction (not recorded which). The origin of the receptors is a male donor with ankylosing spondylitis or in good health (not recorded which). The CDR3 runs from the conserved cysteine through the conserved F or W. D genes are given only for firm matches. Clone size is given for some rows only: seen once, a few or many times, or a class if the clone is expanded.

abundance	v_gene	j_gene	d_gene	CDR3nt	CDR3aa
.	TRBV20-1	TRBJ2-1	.	TGCAGTGCTAGACTGGGATCGCACAATGAGCAGTTCTTC	CSARLGSHNEQFF
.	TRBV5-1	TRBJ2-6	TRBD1	TGCGCCAGCAGCCCCCGGGACAGGGGAACCTCGGGGGCCAACGTCCTGACTTTC	CASSPRDRGTSGANVLTF
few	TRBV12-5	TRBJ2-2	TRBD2	TGTGCTAGTGGTTTGGAGCGGGACGCGACCGGGGAGCTGTTTTTT	CASGLERDATGELFF
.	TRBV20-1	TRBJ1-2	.	TGCAGTGCTAGAGATGCGGTGAACTATGGCTACACCTTC	CSARDAVNYGYTF
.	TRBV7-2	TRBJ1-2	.	TGTGCCAGCTGCAATATGAGTGGGGTCTATGGCTACACCTTC	CASCNMSGVYGYTF
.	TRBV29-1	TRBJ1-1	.	TGCAGCGTTGGGGGGTTTTCAGCGGGCGGGAACACTGAAGCTTTCTTT	CSVGGFSAGGNTEAFF
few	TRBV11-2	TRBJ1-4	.	TGTGCCAGCAGCTCCCCATGGGGGGGAACGAAGGAAAAACTGTTTTTT	CASSSPWGGTKEKLFF
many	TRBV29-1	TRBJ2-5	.	TGCAGCGCCGCCCCGAACACAGGGTCCCGTCTAGAGACCCAGTACTTC	CSAAPNTGSRLETQYF
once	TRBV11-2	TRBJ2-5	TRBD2	TGTGCCAGCAGCTTAGGGGGGACTAGTTGGTCCCAGTACTTC	CASSLGGTSWSQYF
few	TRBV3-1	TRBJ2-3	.	TGTGCCAGCAGCGTTGGGACTTCTAGCACAGATACGCAGTATTTT	CASSVGTSSTDTQYF
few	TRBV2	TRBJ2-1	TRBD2	TGTGCCAGCACCAGAAAACTAGCGCCCTACAATGAGCAGTTCTTC	CASTRKLAPYNEQFF
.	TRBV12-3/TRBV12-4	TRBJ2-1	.	TGTGCCAGCAGTTTTAGAGGGGTAGGTAATGAGCAGTTCTTC	CASSFRGVGNEQFF
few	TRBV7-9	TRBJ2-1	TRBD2	TGTGCCAGCAGCTTATTCCGGGGGGGGGATTACAATGAGCAGTTCTTC	CASSLFRGGDYNEQFF
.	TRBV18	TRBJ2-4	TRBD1	TGTGCCAGCTCACCAGGGACAGGGGGCAAAAACATTCAGTACTTC	CASSPGTGGKNIQYF
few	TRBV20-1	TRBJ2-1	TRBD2	TGCAGTGCTAGCGTGCGGGAGGGCTCCTACAATGAGCAGTTCTTC	CSASVREGSYNEQFF
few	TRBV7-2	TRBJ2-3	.	TGTGCCAGCAGCTTAGCGCTTGTAGGCGATACGCAGTATTTT	CASSLALVGDTQYF
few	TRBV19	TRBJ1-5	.	TGTGTCATACTCTCAGGGTTGTTTAGCAATCAGCCCCAGCATTTT	CVILSGLFSNQPQHF
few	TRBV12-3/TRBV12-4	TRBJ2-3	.	TGTGCCAGCGACCACTTAGGGGCAGATACGCAGTATTTT	CASDHLGADTQYF
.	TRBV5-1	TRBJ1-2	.	TGCGCCAGCAGCTTGTCCGACAGGTGGTATGGCTACACCTTC	CASSLSDRWYGYTF
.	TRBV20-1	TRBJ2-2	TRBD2	TGCAGTGCTAGAGATGAGCGGCGGGAGAGATCCGGGGAGCTGTTTTTT	CSARDERRERSGELFF
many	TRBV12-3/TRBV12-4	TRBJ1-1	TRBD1	TGTGCCAGCAGTCCCGGACAGGGTGGGTACACTGAAGCTTTCTTT	CASSPGQGGYTEAFF
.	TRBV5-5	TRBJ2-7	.	TGTGCCAGCAGCAAGGATCCCGGGACTGCTTCCTACGAGCAGTACTTC	CASSKDPGTASYEQYF
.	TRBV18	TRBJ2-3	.	TGTGCCAGCTCATATGGATCAGATACGCAGTATTTT	CASSYGSDTQYF
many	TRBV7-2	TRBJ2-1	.	TGTGCCAGCAGCCTCCTCGTTTTTGGTGAGCAGTTCTTC	CASSLLVFGEQFF
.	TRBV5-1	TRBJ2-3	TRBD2	TGCGCCAGCAGCTCCTTCGGGGGGGAGAGGAGGTCAAGCACAGATACGCAGTATTTT	CASSSFGGERRSSTDTQYF
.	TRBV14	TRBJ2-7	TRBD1	TGTGCCAGCAGCCCCTCCGGGACAGGACATGGCGAGCAGTACTTC	CASSPSGTGHGEQYF
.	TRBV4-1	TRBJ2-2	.	TGCGCCAGCAGCCAACTACAGTGGGAGCCGAACACCGGGGAGCTGTTTTTT	CASSQLQWEPNTGELFF
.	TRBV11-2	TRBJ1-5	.	TGTGCCAGCAGCGCGGACTTTTATCAGCCCCAGCATTTT	CASSADFYQPQHF
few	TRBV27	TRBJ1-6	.	TGTGCCAGCAGTTGGGGCAAAAATTCACCCCTCCACTTT	CASSWGKNSPLHF
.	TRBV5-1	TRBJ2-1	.	TGCGCCAGCAGCTTGCTCGGGGAGAGCGAGCAGTTCTTC	CASSLLGESEQFF
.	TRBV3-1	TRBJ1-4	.	TGTGCCAGCAGCCCTCAAGGGGTAGGAATGAATGAAAAACTGTTTTTT	CASSPQGVGMNEKLFF
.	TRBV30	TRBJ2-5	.	TGTGCCTGGAGTGTAGGGGGGCGGGAGACCCAGTACTTC	CAWSVGGRETQYF
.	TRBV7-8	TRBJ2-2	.	TGTGCCAGCGACCCATACTACGGAGGTCGCACCGGGGAGCTGTTTTTT	CASDPYYGGRTGELFF
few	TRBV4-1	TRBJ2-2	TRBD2	TGCGCCAGCAGCCAAGATCCTAGCGGGAGGGCCATTAGAGGCGGGGAGCTGTTTTTT	CASSQDPSGRAIRGGELFF
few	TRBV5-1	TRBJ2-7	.	TGCGCCAGCAGCTCAGAGAATACCTACTACGAGCAGTACTTC	CASSSENTYYEQYF
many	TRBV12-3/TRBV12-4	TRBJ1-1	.	TGTGCCAGCAGTGGGACAACCATGAACACTGAAGCTTTCTTT	CASSGTTMNTEAFF
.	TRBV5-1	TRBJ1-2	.	TGCGCCAGCAGCTTGGATCTTTACAGGCTCTATGGCTACACCTTC	CASSLDLYRLYGYTF
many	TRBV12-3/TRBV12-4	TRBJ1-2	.	TGTGCCAGCAGTCTACAGACAGGAGCTAACTATGGCTACACCTTC	CASSLQTGANYGYTF